The clone carrying this TCR beta chain was found once. Its antigen is as yet unknown. A junction end diverges from the germline sequence, so it may reflect a read error. This record belongs to a study of blood T cells in healthy people across ages. Regarding the study as a whole: More naive CD4+ cells and higher diversity were found in long-lived than in aged donors. In these data, TCR beta diversity tracked strongly with naive T cell percentage.

Germline V gives CDR1 SEHNR, CDR2 FQNEAQ (reference sequence). This CDR3 comprises 14 residues. Sample-barcoded 5' priming and a J-beta primer mix drove a second PCR of roughly 7 to 11 cycles. The template-switch adaptor was a 5' adaptor with 12 random nucleotides. It tagged each cDNA molecule. CDR3-containing paired-end reads numbering at least 2.5 million came from each sample. In TCRdb, the 5' RACE reads were re-called with MiXCR into one record per CDR3 protein. This table has about 670,000 distinct CDR3 sequences, roughly two fifths appearing once. The receptor's source is a man older than 75 in good health. The chain couples TRBV7-9 to TRBJ1-2; D possibly corresponds to TRBD1 (5 bases). Sequencing input: blood. The CDR3 DNA sequence: TGTGCCGGCAGCTTAGGGACCGAAGTTTATGGCTACACCTTC. Its translation is CAGSLGTEVYGYTF.